The clone carrying this TCR beta chain was counted between two and nine times. CDR3 length: 13 amino acids. The germline V gene has CDR1 SGHDN and CDR2 FVKESK. The ends were cut back, 2 bases at V and 5 bases at J, with 10 bases in the middle. This entry comes from a study of blood T cell repertoires in COVID-19. This table comes from immunoSEQ multiplex PCR, and its TCRdb copy is limited to in-frame clones, with some not included. The sample lists 200,000 to 250,000 clones, roughly nine tenths seen once, with 9.5% to 14% in the top ten. Participants, about 18 to 100 years old, spanned approximately 25 US areas.

Sequenced input: PBMCs or T cells enriched from blood (not recorded which). This TCR was recovered from a man between 25 and 39 years old who had recovered from COVID-19. The chain uses TRBV14 and TRBJ2-7, with D uncertain. The CDR3, as DNA: TGTGCCAGCAGCCAATCAGGCCCCAACGAGCAGTACTTC. Amino acid sequence: CASSQSGPNEQYF. The full variable domain, with the rest looked up from reference TRBV14 and TRBJ2-7, is EAGVTQFPSHSVIEKGQTVTLRCDPISGHDNLYWYRRVMGKEIKFLLHFVKESKQDESGMPNNRFLAERTGGTYSTLKVQPAELEDSGVYFCASSQSGPNEQYFGPGTRLTVT.